This T cell receptor (beta chain) is from a study of CD8 T cells in ankylosing spondylitis (dated by TCRdb to 2016 to 2017). Background for the entire study: The study set out to find disease-linked TCR variants by profiling T cell receptor beta repertoires in ankylosing spondylitis patients and healthy donors. The whole study cohort included 108 healthy donors and some 27 ankylosing spondylitis patients. Peripheral blood was sampled, and synovial fluid was also collected from ankylosing spondylitis patients. General conclusions and limits of the study: A TCR beta motif made up of eight or nine highly homologous amino acid variants appeared to be characteristic of blood from ankylosing spondylitis patients. In peripheral blood, the disease-linked clones were found at relatively low frequencies and had a CD8+ phenotype. The disease-linked clones were reported to be significantly enriched in matched synovial fluid samples from ankylosing spondylitis patients. Some of the motif variants had been reported before in the synovial fluid and blood of reactive arthritis patients, a finding that suggests common disease-initiation mechanisms.

Sequenced using an Illumina HiSeq 2500. Quantitative 5'-RACE with molecular barcodes was the method used to prepare the TCR beta libraries. Concerning the study's data processing: A new computational method based on a probabilistic model of VDJ rearrangement was used to identify disease-linked TCR variants. The public reads were run again by TCRdb, first through fastp at Q25 and then through MiXCR, and only productive beta chains were kept. All rows with the same CDR3 protein become a single entry with the most common DNA and genes. These V and J calls are TCRdb output, not the study's own analysis. For this sample the table gives more than 400,000 distinct CDR3 sequences, of which over 4% were detected only once. The top ten clones comprise roughly 3.2% of the sample. In the germline V gene, CDR1 corresponds to SGHTA and CDR2 to FQGNSA. Here V drops 0 bases and J drops 3 bases, and the junction holds 4 bases not matched to any gene. Counted from cysteine to phenylalanine, this CDR3 has 15 amino acids. The only DNA kept is the CDR3, 45 bases in frame from the first base.

About this clonotype itself: Its antigen is currently not known. Base qualities were left out, and no much larger clone turns up one base away.

The clonotype originates from a male donor with ankylosing spondylitis. The receptor chain draws on TRBV7-2 and TRBJ2-7; 8 bases in the middle match TRBD1. The sample comprised blood, either unsorted or a sorted T cell fraction (not recorded which). The CDR3 loop reads CASSLARTGLYEQYF. The nucleotides are TGTGCCAGCAGCTTAGCCCGGACAGGGCTCTACGAGCAGTACTTC.